Listed here are 13 T cell receptor beta chains from one sample, sequenced in a study of shared clonotypes between healthy human individuals. The protocol was immunoSEQ multiplex PCR, while the TCRdb copy is restricted to in-frame clones and leaves out a portion. This table has 600,000 to 750,000 clones, roughly 72% appearing once. The sequenced sample was memory CD4+ T cells sorted from blood. Subset given: CD45RA-negative fraction. Every receptor here comes from a woman in her 30s in good health.

The chain joins TRBV7-2 to TRBJ2-7, with 10 bases fitting TRBD2. This CDR3 is 15 amino acids long. The germline CDR1 and CDR2 sequences are SGHTA and FQGNSA. After removal of 1 base from V and 6 bases from J, the junction contained 6 bases not matched to a gene. This CDR3 is CASSLVLAGASEQYF. The CDR3 coding sequence is TGTGCCAGCAGCTTAGTTCTAGCGGGAGCGAGCGAGCAGTACTTC.

The V and J genes are TRBV30 and TRBJ1-4; 10 bases align to TRBD1. The CDR3 contains 14 residues. CDR1 is GTSNPN and CDR2 is SVGIG in the germline V gene (reference sequence). The V segment lost 4 bases and the J segment 8 bases; nucleotides outside the gene matches: 7. The CDR3 reads CAWNRDRGGEKLFF. The DNA for the CDR3 is TGTGCCTGGAACCGGGACAGGGGAGGAGAAAAACTGTTTTTT.

This clone was detected only a few times. J is TRBJ2-7 and V is TRBV2, with D perhaps given as TRBD1 or TRBD2 (5 bases each). This CDR3 is built from 15 residues. V was shortened by 2 bases and J by 0 bases, with 11 bases between the two germline ends. From germline, CDR1 is SNHLY and CDR2 FYNNEI. CDR3 nucleotides: TGTGCCAGCAGTGAAAGGTGGGACCGCTCCTACGAGCAGTACTTC. Amino acids: CASSERWDRSYEQYF.

The rearrangement uses TRBV7-9 and TRBJ1-4, with D perhaps TRBD1 (5 bases). The CDR3 runs to 16 residues. Germline V gene lookup returns CDR1 SEHNR and CDR2 FQNEAQ (reference sequence). With 1 base removed from V and 6 bases from J, the gap between germline ends came to 15 bases. The CDR3 nucleotides are TGTGCCAGCAGCTTAGTAGCAGGACAAGGGGATGAAAAACTGTTTTTT. Amino acid sequence: CASSLVAGQGDEKLFF.

The chain is built from TRBV18 and TRBJ1-2; D is uncertain. Germline CDR1 is KGHSH and CDR2 is LQKENI. CDR3 length: 14 amino acids. Trimming left V 0 bases short and J 4 bases short, with 9 bases between. The CDR3 spells CASSPPADSYGYTF. In DNA form, the CDR3 reads TGTGCCAGCTCACCACCAGCGGATTCCTATGGCTACACCTTC.

V usage is TRBV6-1 and J usage is TRBJ1-2; D gene unclear. The ends were cut back, 1 base at V and 7 bases at J, with 13 bases in the middle. The length of the CDR3 is 14 residues. CDR1 MNHNS and CDR2 SASEGT come from the germline V gene. In DNA form, the CDR3 reads TGTGCCAGCAGTGAAGACTTAGGAGGTGGTGGCTACACCTTC. Amino acids: CASSEDLGGGGYTF.

This clone was detected a few times. The chain combines TRBV6-5 with TRBJ2-7, with 7 bases fitting TRBD2. This CDR3 has 11 amino acids. The V gene's germline CDR1 is MNHEY and CDR2 SVGAGI. CDR3 loop: CATSDLYEQYF. CDR3 sequence (DNA): TGTGCAACTAGCGACCTCTACGAGCAGTACTTC.

A few counts support this clone. This sequence joins TRBV10-3 and TRBJ1-2; D is uncertain. Germline CDR1 is ENHRY and CDR2 is SYGVKD. The germline V and J ends were trimmed by 2 bases and 2 bases, with 6 bases remaining between them. The CDR3 is made up of 13 amino acids. The CDR3: CAISEDKNYGYTF. The CDR3 coding sequence is TGTGCCATCAGTGAGGACAAGAACTATGGCTACACCTTC.

The rearrangement joins TRBV11-2 to TRBJ2-7; 12 bases agree with TRBD2. The CDR3 has 15 amino acids. CDR1 and CDR2 (germline): SGHAT, FQNNGV. After removal of 5 bases from V and 5 bases from J, the junction contained 7 bases not matched to a gene. The CDR3 spells CASSPRLAGAHEQYF. In DNA, the CDR3 is TGTGCCAGCAGCCCTAGACTAGCGGGAGCTCACGAGCAGTACTTC. Full variable domain (outside the CDR3, taken from reference TRBV11-2 and TRBJ2-7): EAGVAQSPRYKIIEKRQSVAFWCNPISGHATLYWYQQILGQGPKLLIQFQNNGVVDDSQLPKDRFSAERLKGVDSTLKIQPAKLEDSAVYLCASSPRLAGAHEQYFGPGTRLTVT.

The chain is built from TRBV30 and TRBJ2-5; 7 nucleotides line up with TRBD1. The better agreement between TRBJ2-7 and the DNA end casts doubt on the J call. Germline loops: CDR1 GTSNPN, CDR2 SVGIG (reference sequence). The CDR3 totals 13 residues. The DNA for the CDR3 is TGTGCCTGGAGTGACAGGGGTACCTACGAGCAGTACTTC. This gives the protein CAWSDRGTYEQYF.

The rearrangement links TRBV7-9 to TRBJ2-2; TRBD2 matches at 8 bases. Looked up from germline, CDR1 is SEHNR and CDR2 is FQNEAQ (reference sequence). The J segment lost 5 bases and the V segment lost 7 bases, leaving 15 bases of the junction unmatched. This CDR3 comprises 17 residues. The CDR3 loop reads CASTPGGGRARTGELFF. As DNA, the CDR3 is TGTGCCAGCACCCCCGGCGGGGGGAGGGCTAGAACCGGGGAGCTGTTTTTT.

This clone was observed a few times. The rearrangement joins TRBV28 to TRBJ2-7, with a possible D match to TRBD2 (6 bases). The ends were cut back, 8 bases at V and 3 bases at J, with 8 bases in the middle. CDR1 is MDHEN, CDR2 SYDVKM, per germline. CDR3 length: 11 amino acids. The CDR3 loop reads CASGGGYEQYF. In nucleotides, the CDR3 is TGTGCCAGCGGGGGAGGCTACGAGCAGTACTTC.

V gene TRBV19 combines with J gene TRBJ1-1, with 7 bases identical to TRBD1. There are 16 residues in the CDR3. The germline CDR1 and CDR2 sequences are LNHDA and SQIVND (reference sequence). V shed 5 bases, J shed 0 bases, and the junction held 9 bases outside the gene matches. The DNA for the CDR3 is TGTGCCAGTAGTTCAAGGGGGCGCAGCCTGAACACTGAAGCTTTCTTT. Its translation is CASSSRGRSLNTEAFF. The whole variable domain, remainder taken from reference TRBV19 and TRBJ1-1, is DGGITQSPKYLFRKEGQNVTLSCEQNLNHDAMYWYRQDPGQGLRLIYYSQIVNDFQKGDIAEGYSVSREKKESFPLTVTSAQKNPTAFYLCASSSRGRSLNTEAFFGQGTRLTVV.